The TCR beta chain described here comes from a study of blood T cell repertoires in COVID-19 (dated by TCRdb to about 2020). For the wider study: The collaborator samples originated in the United States, Italy and Spain and spanned the acute and convalescent phases of COVID-19. The sample metadata nearly always contained a de-identified subject ID, COVID-19 status, age in years and sex. The samples were drawn from the first 160 participants of the ongoing ImmuneRACE study and from 1,200 or so subjects provided by 6 global collaborators. Deeply sampled blood TCRbeta repertoires from subjects exposed to, actively infected with, or recovered from COVID-19 were included in the dataset. The prospective study material was composed of cDNA or gDNA derived from T cells, B-cell-depleted T cells, or PBMCs. The repertoires were released in a freely available public database intended as a resource for research on the immune response to SARS-CoV-2. HLA class I and class II types, where available, came from metadata supplied by the sample provider rather than from assay-based typing. The research as a whole found: How much clinical and demographic metadata was included differed by source and by participant, and the metadata was provided uncurated.

Each collaborating institution followed its own protocols to collect whole blood in K2EDTA tubes. Collaborator samples were shipped for TCRbeta analysis as frozen whole blood, isolated PBMCs, or DNA extracted from either sample type. As to this clone: Its target antigen remains unknown. Within one base of it there is no much larger clone, and no base qualities were kept.

TCRbeta CDR3 regions were amplified from genomic DNA by means of the immunoSEQ Assay, a bias-controlled multiplex PCR. In the source study's methods: Within the assay, amplification of reference gene primers was used to estimate how many nucleated cells each sample contained. Sequence reads were collapsed and filtered to measure the absolute abundance of every unique TCRbeta CDR3 rearrangement. For each sample, productive Simpson clonality was calculated as the square root of Simpson's diversity index across productive rearrangements. The source is immuneACCESS, and TCRdb retained only in-frame sequences with V and J called. Part of the clones is not carried over; for the studies checked, unresolved V genes explain less than half of this, and the remainder is unexplained. That table gives V, J and clone size, and the DNA gave D and trimming. The sample table contains some 250,000 clones; only one count was recorded for around 85% of them. Together, the top ten hold 9.6% of the sample.

The sequenced sample was peripheral blood. This clonotype was sampled from a woman aged 80 or over with acute or convalescent COVID-19.

For the CDR3, the sequence is CASSFNGRGYGYTF. Read as DNA, the sequence is TGTGCCAGCAGTTTTAATGGGAGAGGCTATGGCTACACCTTC. The rearranged chain carries TRBV28 and TRBJ1-2, with no reliable assignment of the D segment. V gives up 3 bases and J gives up 4 bases, and the segment between their germline ends measures 12 bases. CDR1 is given as MDHEN and CDR2 as SYDVKM, both from the germline V gene. Counted from cysteine to phenylalanine, this CDR3 has 14 amino acids. CDR3 DNA is the only sequence kept; it has 42 bases, read in frame from the first base.